These T cell receptor beta chains were read from a single sample in a study of STAT5B mutations in CD4+ large granular lymphocyte leukemia. Produced via immunoSEQ multiplex PCR; TCRdb's table is partial and in-frame only. This table holds some 3,000 clones, 60% to 85% found once. Material for sequencing was PBMCs. These receptors all stem from a woman between 65 and 79 years old with CD4+ T-cell large granular lymphocyte leukemia. CDR3s include the opening cysteine and the closing phenylalanine or tryptophan. Each record gives: J gene, D gene, clone size, V gene, CDR3 DNA, CDR3 protein. The D gene is left open where the match is weak. Expanded clones get a size class; other rows say once, few or many, or leave the size out.

j_gene: TRBJ2-2
d_gene: .
abundance: .
v_gene: TRBV12-2
CDR3nt: TGTGCAAGCCCCTCCGGGACAGGCCCACGTGGGAGTGCCGGGGAGCTGTTTTTT
CDR3aa: CASPSGTGPRGSAGELFF

j_gene: TRBJ2-5
d_gene: TRBD1
abundance: .
v_gene: TRBV7-3
CDR3nt: TGTGCCAGCAGCCCGACAGGGCCTGGAGAGACCCAGTACTTC
CDR3aa: CASSPTGPGETQYF

j_gene: TRBJ2-7
d_gene: TRBD2
abundance: once
v_gene: TRBV19
CDR3nt: TGTGCCAGTAGTACCACCGGGATAAGCGGGAGGGCCAGGGAGCAGTACTTC
CDR3aa: CASSTTGISGRAREQYF

j_gene: TRBJ2-2
d_gene: TRBD2
abundance: .
v_gene: TRBV12-5
CDR3nt: TGTGCTAGTGGTTTGGTAGCCTCTAGCGGGGGAACCGGGGAGCTGTTTTTT
CDR3aa: CASGLVASSGGTGELFF

j_gene: TRBJ2-1
d_gene: .
abundance: .
v_gene: TRBV28
CDR3nt: TGTGCCAGCAGTTTAAGACAGGTTAAGGACAATGAGCAGTTCTTC
CDR3aa: CASSLRQVKDNEQFF

j_gene: TRBJ2-2
d_gene: TRBD1
abundance: once
v_gene: TRBV19
CDR3nt: TGTGCCAGTCGCACCGGGACAGCGAACACCGGGGAGCTGTTTTTT
CDR3aa: CASRTGTANTGELFF

j_gene: TRBJ2-3
d_gene: .
abundance: .
v_gene: TRBV19
CDR3nt: TGTGCCACCGCGAGGGCAGGGAAAGATACGCAGTATTTT
CDR3aa: CATARAGKDTQYF

j_gene: TRBJ2-3
d_gene: .
abundance: .
v_gene: TRBV6-1
CDR3nt: TGTGCCAGCAGTGTACGGGCTAGCACAGATACGCAGTATTTT
CDR3aa: CASSVRASTDTQYF

j_gene: TRBJ2-7
d_gene: .
abundance: .
v_gene: TRBV19
CDR3nt: TGTGCCAGTAGTATAGTAGGCCAGGGCTCCGAGCAGTACTTC
CDR3aa: CASSIVGQGSEQYF

j_gene: TRBJ1-3
d_gene: .
abundance: .
v_gene: TRBV5-4
CDR3nt: TGTGCCAGCAGCTTTTTCCAACAGGCCACTGGAAACACCATATATTTT
CDR3aa: CASSFFQQATGNTIYF

j_gene: TRBJ1-1
d_gene: .
abundance: .
v_gene: TRBV5-6
CDR3nt: TGTGCCAGCAGCTTGGTACAGGGTGAAGCTTTCTTT
CDR3aa: CASSLVQGEAFF

j_gene: TRBJ1-4
d_gene: TRBD1
abundance: .
v_gene: TRBV19
CDR3nt: TGTGCCAGTAGTACGACCGGGACAGGGAATGAAAAACTGTTTTTT
CDR3aa: CASSTTGTGNEKLFF

j_gene: TRBJ1-2
d_gene: .
abundance: .
v_gene: TRBV4-3
CDR3nt: TGCGCCAGCAGCCAAGAAGGGGGGTCCCGCACCTTC
CDR3aa: CASSQEGGSRTF

j_gene: TRBJ2-7
d_gene: .
abundance: few
v_gene: TRBV2
CDR3nt: TGTGCCAGCAGTGAAGGGGTCCCTAACTACGAGCAGTACTTC
CDR3aa: CASSEGVPNYEQYF

j_gene: TRBJ1-1
d_gene: TRBD1
abundance: .
v_gene: TRBV9
CDR3nt: TGTGCCAGCAGCGTAGCTGACAGGGGGATATTTGAAGCTTTCTTT
CDR3aa: CASSVADRGIFEAFF

j_gene: TRBJ2-7
d_gene: TRBD1
abundance: .
v_gene: TRBV7-2
CDR3nt: TGTGCCAGCAGCCCCCGACAGGGTTTCAGCGAGCAGTACTTC
CDR3aa: CASSPRQGFSEQYF

j_gene: TRBJ1-4
d_gene: .
abundance: .
v_gene: TRBV5-5
CDR3nt: TGTGCCAGCAGCTGGACCCCGGGGGGGGAAAAACTGTTTTTT
CDR3aa: CASSWTPGGEKLFF

j_gene: TRBJ2-2
d_gene: .
abundance: .
v_gene: TRBV5-1
CDR3nt: TGCGCCAGCAGCTTGGCCGGGACCTCGAACACCGGGGAGCTGTTTTTT
CDR3aa: CASSLAGTSNTGELFF

j_gene: TRBJ2-7
d_gene: .
abundance: .
v_gene: TRBV28
CDR3nt: TGTGCCGTCGAGGGCTTATACGAGCAGTACTTC
CDR3aa: CAVEGLYEQYF

j_gene: TRBJ1-2
d_gene: TRBD1
abundance: once
v_gene: TRBV12-5
CDR3nt: TGTGCTAGTGGCTTAGGGACAGCAACATATGGCTACACCTTC
CDR3aa: CASGLGTATYGYTF

j_gene: TRBJ2-5
d_gene: .
abundance: .
v_gene: TRBV6-5
CDR3nt: TGTGCCAGCAGTTACTCGACGGGGGCGGGACAAGAGACCCAGTACTTC
CDR3aa: CASSYSTGAGQETQYF

j_gene: TRBJ2-3
d_gene: TRBD2
abundance: .
v_gene: TRBV7-9
CDR3nt: TGTGCCAGCTTCCCCGCGGGGGGCACAGATACGCAGTATTTT
CDR3aa: CASFPAGGTDTQYF

j_gene: TRBJ2-4
d_gene: TRBD2
abundance: .
v_gene: TRBV5-6
CDR3nt: TGTGCCAGCAGTCTGGGACTAGCGGTAACCAAAAACATTCAGTACTTC
CDR3aa: CASSLGLAVTKNIQYF

j_gene: TRBJ2-1
d_gene: .
abundance: .
v_gene: TRBV12-5
CDR3nt: TGTGCTAGTGGTTTGATGGGGATTGAGCAGTTCTTC
CDR3aa: CASGLMGIEQFF

j_gene: TRBJ2-1
d_gene: TRBD2
abundance: .
v_gene: TRBV2
CDR3nt: TGTGCCAGCAGCGAGCGGGAGGGCCCTTTGAATGAGCAGTTCTTC
CDR3aa: CASSEREGPLNEQFF

j_gene: TRBJ2-7
d_gene: TRBD1
abundance: .
v_gene: TRBV10-1
CDR3nt: TGCGCCAGCAAACCCCGGGACAGGGACTACGAGCAGTACTTC
CDR3aa: CASKPRDRDYEQYF

j_gene: TRBJ2-3
d_gene: .
abundance: once
v_gene: TRBV5-6
CDR3nt: TGTGCCAGCAGCTTCCTTGGGGGGGCCCTCACAGATACGCAGTATTTT
CDR3aa: CASSFLGGALTDTQYF

j_gene: TRBJ2-7
d_gene: TRBD1
abundance: .
v_gene: TRBV7-3
CDR3nt: TGTGCCAGCAGCCGGGACAGGGACGACGAGCAGTACTTC
CDR3aa: CASSRDRDDEQYF

j_gene: TRBJ1-1
d_gene: .
abundance: .
v_gene: TRBV7-6
CDR3nt: TGTGCCAGCAGCTTAGAGCAGAACACTGAAGCTTTCTTT
CDR3aa: CASSLEQNTEAFF

j_gene: TRBJ1-1
d_gene: .
abundance: .
v_gene: TRBV19
CDR3nt: TGTGCCAGTAGTAAAACCTGGACAAGTTACACTGAAGCTTTCTTT
CDR3aa: CASSKTWTSYTEAFF

j_gene: TRBJ1-2
d_gene: .
abundance: .
v_gene: TRBV29-1
CDR3nt: TGCAGCGTTGCCTCGGGCGCTCACTATGGCTACACCTTC
CDR3aa: CSVASGAHYGYTF

j_gene: TRBJ1-4
d_gene: .
abundance: .
v_gene: TRBV25-1
CDR3nt: TGTGCCAGCAGTTCGAGGAGCGGCCGTGAAAAACTGTTTTTT
CDR3aa: CASSSRSGREKLFF

j_gene: TRBJ2-3
d_gene: .
abundance: .
v_gene: TRBV4-1
CDR3nt: TGCGCCAGCAGCCAAGCAAGGGATACGCAGTATTTT
CDR3aa: CASSQARDTQYF

j_gene: TRBJ2-3
d_gene: .
abundance: .
v_gene: TRBV7-2
CDR3nt: TGTGCCAGCAGCCCCGGGGCAGGGACCGGCACAGATACGCAGTATTTT
CDR3aa: CASSPGAGTGTDTQYF

j_gene: TRBJ1-6
d_gene: .
abundance: .
v_gene: TRBV9
CDR3nt: TGTGCCAGCAGCGTAGGGTTCCGGGGGAATTCACCCCTCCACTTT
CDR3aa: CASSVGFRGNSPLHF

j_gene: TRBJ2-7
d_gene: TRBD2
abundance: .
v_gene: TRBV28
CDR3nt: TGTGCCAGCAGTCGGACGACTAGCGGGAAGCCCGAGCAGTACTTC
CDR3aa: CASSRTTSGKPEQYF

j_gene: TRBJ2-7
d_gene: .
abundance: few
v_gene: TRBV14
CDR3nt: TGTGCCAGCAGCCAAGAACGGGGGCGCGGCTACGAGCAGTACTTC
CDR3aa: CASSQERGRGYEQYF

j_gene: TRBJ2-3
d_gene: TRBD1
abundance: .
v_gene: TRBV14
CDR3nt: TGTGCCAGCAGCCAAGGCGGGACAGGGAGGAGCACAGATACGCAGTATTTT
CDR3aa: CASSQGGTGRSTDTQYF

j_gene: TRBJ2-1
d_gene: .
abundance: few
v_gene: TRBV10-2
CDR3nt: TGCGCCAGCATTTCTGGCAGCCAAAATGAGCAGTTCTTC
CDR3aa: CASISGSQNEQFF

j_gene: TRBJ2-7
d_gene: .
abundance: .
v_gene: TRBV15
CDR3nt: TGTGCCACCAGCAGAGAGGACTACAACTACGAGCAGTACTTC
CDR3aa: CATSREDYNYEQYF

j_gene: TRBJ2-5
d_gene: .
abundance: once
v_gene: TRBV28
CDR3nt: TGTGCCAGCAGTTTAATCCCTGGAACATACACCTTAGAGACCCAGTACTTC
CDR3aa: CASSLIPGTYTLETQYF

j_gene: TRBJ1-2
d_gene: .
abundance: .
v_gene: TRBV4-3
CDR3nt: TGCGCCAGCAGCCAAGAGGGTGTGGCTGGCTACACCTTC
CDR3aa: CASSQEGVAGYTF

j_gene: TRBJ2-7
d_gene: .
abundance: once
v_gene: TRBV4-2
CDR3nt: TGTGCCAGCAGCCAAGTACAGGGACCCGGAGGGGCCTACGAGCAGTACTTC
CDR3aa: CASSQVQGPGGAYEQYF

j_gene: TRBJ2-3
d_gene: .
abundance: .
v_gene: TRBV13
CDR3nt: TGTGCCAGCAGCTTCTCGGGGGTCCGCACAGATACGCAGTATTTT
CDR3aa: CASSFSGVRTDTQYF

j_gene: TRBJ2-7
d_gene: .
abundance: few
v_gene: TRBV5-4
CDR3nt: TGTGCCAGCAGCTTGGACGGCTACGAGCAGTACTTC
CDR3aa: CASSLDGYEQYF

j_gene: TRBJ1-2
d_gene: .
abundance: .
v_gene: TRBV7-2
CDR3nt: TGTGCCAGCAGCTTAGAACCAAAGGTGGATGGCTACACCTTC
CDR3aa: CASSLEPKVDGYTF

j_gene: TRBJ2-5
d_gene: TRBD1
abundance: .
v_gene: TRBV10-3
CDR3nt: TGTGCCATCAGCGACCGTTCACAGGGGCTGGAGACCCAGTACTTC
CDR3aa: CAISDRSQGLETQYF

j_gene: TRBJ2-2
d_gene: TRBD2
abundance: .
v_gene: TRBV7-9
CDR3nt: TGTGCCAGCAGCTCGACTAGCGTAACCGGGGAGCTGTTTTTT
CDR3aa: CASSSTSVTGELFF

j_gene: TRBJ2-2
d_gene: TRBD1
abundance: .
v_gene: TRBV7-2
CDR3nt: TGTGCCAGCAGCGCGACAGGGTATTACACCGGGGAGCTGTTTTTT
CDR3aa: CASSATGYYTGELFF